This T cell receptor beta chain originates from a study of CD8+ T cells in alopecia areata (dated by TCRdb to the late 2010s). Regarding the research as a whole: The treated patients, all with moderate-to-severe alopecia areata, were enrolled in an open-label pilot trial of oral tofacitinib given at 5 to 10 mg twice daily. Scalp clonality was compared across normal scalp (n=4), patchy alopecia areata scalp (n=8), and alopecia totalis/universalis scalp (n=8). Tofacitinib was administered for 6 to 18 months, and 6 months of follow-up off drug were then conducted to assess delayed response and recurrence. Amplification of TCRbeta CDR3 regions was done by immunoSEQ multiplex PCR using 35 Vbeta forward primers and 13 Jbeta reverse primers. Scalp tissue and sorted CD4+ and CD8+ peripheral blood T cells from patchy and totalis/universalis alopecia areata patients and from healthy controls were covered by human TCRbeta sequencing. Biopsies were taken from tofacitinib-treated patients at baseline and again at 4 and 24 weeks into treatment, and several of those patients also had a later scalp biopsy. The RNA source kit depended on sample type: the PAXgene miRNA kit for fixed scalp, the miRNeasy kit for PBMCs, and the RNeasy kit for mouse skin. The study used high-throughput TCRbeta sequencing to examine T cell clonal expansion in alopecia areata, in both the C3H/HeJ mouse model and human patients. The paper's findings and limits, for the study overall: Unlike mouse skin, where gammadelta T cells dominate, normal human skin contains resident alphabeta T cells that get sequenced too, which complicates analysis of the scalp TCR repertoire. TCR sequences shared between patients were less clear than in mice, possibly partly because of HLA diversity in the patient population. Lesional scalp, especially in alopecia totalis/universalis, showed higher clonality and more expanded CD8+ clones than normal scalp, suggesting antigenic drive.

Trimming takes 2 bases from V and 0 bases from J, and the germline ends sit 8 bases apart. The CDR3 starts with the cysteine, ends with the phenylalanine, and has 14 residues. The retained sequence is limited to the CDR3, 42 bases, with the frame set at the first base. As encoded in the germline V gene, CDR1 is MGHRA while CDR2 is YSYEKL. The sample's time point label is to be understood as: baseline before oral tofacitinib. Lesional scalp punch biopsies and peripheral blood were obtained from alopecia areata patients. PBMCs were isolated by density centrifugation and stained for CD3, CD4 and CD8, after which CD4+ and CD8+ T cells were sorted on a FACSAria. The library came from the immunoSEQ multiplex PCR assay. For TCR sequencing, RNA was extracted from every sample and reverse transcribed into cDNA to serve as template. First-strand cDNA was synthesized with SuperScript III using a 2:1 mix of oligo-dT and random hexamers. A synthetic immune receptor repertoire was used to gauge amplification bias, and whatever bias remained was removed computationally. Concerning the study's data processing: Raw reads were preprocessed to remove errors, and CDR3 was defined according to IMGT conventions as the region from the conserved cysteine to phenylalanine. Clonality was computed by normalizing Shannon entropy by log2 of the number of productive unique TCRs and subtracting the result from 1. CD4 or CD8 identity of scalp clones was inferred by cross-referencing scalp TCRbeta sequences with sorted blood CD4 and CD8 repertoires. What TCRdb holds here is the immuneACCESS table cut down to in-frame rearrangements. Part of the clones is not present; checked against another copy, under half of the missing clones reflect an unresolved V gene, and the others are unexplained. Clonal size and the V and J genes are those of that table, whereas D and trimming came from the DNA. A total of 160,000 or so clones appear in this sample, roughly 70% of them only once. Jointly, the top ten make up roughly an eighth of the sample.

Regarding this clone: The antigen it binds to is not known. No clone much larger than this one lies a single base away; base qualities are absent.

This specimen consisted of CD8+ T cells sorted from blood, obtained at week 0. This receptor was taken from a human donor with alopecia areata. This receptor chain uses TRBV4-1 and TRBJ2-7; TRBD1 is possibly the D segment (6 matching bases). In nucleotide form, the sequence is TGCGCCAGCAGCCAACCGGACAGCTCCTACGAGCAGTACTTC. Its translation reads: CASSQPDSSYEQYF.